Shown below are 6 T cell receptor beta chains from a single sample sequenced in a study of T cells in Graves' hyperthyroidism and ophthalmopathy. There were TCR beta CDR3 regions amplified from RNA transcripts. A set of HTBI primers served as the primers for a first-round RT-PCR of the TCR CDR3. TCRdb reprocessed the multiplex PCR reads via MiXCR and lists one record per CDR3 protein. The table records 650,000 to 850,000 distinct CDR3 sequences, roughly a sixth of them present only once. Sequencing was carried out using blood. Every receptor here comes from a woman aged 45-65 years with Graves' hyperthyroidism that later progressed to Graves' ophthalmopathy.

This clonotype was seen many times. The chain has TRBV12-3 or TRBV12-4 and TRBJ1-2; TRBD1 matches 9 bases. CDR3 size: 17 residues. V lost 5 bases, J lost 6 bases, and 16 bases stayed unmatched. CDR3 bases: TGTGCCAGCAGTGAGCTATGGGACAGGGTCCCTTCTAATGGCTACACCTTC. Translating gives CASSELWDRVPSNGYTF.

This clonotype was seen only a few times. This chain links TRBV6-5 with TRBJ2-2, with TRBD1 matching over 9 bases. Germline-derived CDR1 and CDR2 are MNHEY and SVGAGI. J was trimmed by 1 base and V by 5 bases; bases with no gene match: 5. The length of the CDR3 is 16 residues. CDR3 DNA sequence: TGTGCCAGCAGTCTACAGGGGGCGCGGAACACCGGGGAGCTGTTTTTT. This codes for CASSLQGARNTGELFF.

This clonotype was counted ten times or more. The chain couples TRBV29-1 to TRBJ2-1; D possibly corresponds to TRBD1 (6 bases). CDR1 is SQVTM, CDR2 ANQGSEA, per germline. Trimming shortened V by 7 bases and J by 2 bases, and 15 bases separated the two germline ends. This CDR3 contains 14 residues. The CDR3, as DNA: TGCAGCGCGGCCGGGGACACACCCTACAATGAGCAGTTCTTC. Translating gives CSAAGDTPYNEQFF.

The CDR3 reads CASSESRQDTGELFF. In DNA, the CDR3 is TGTGCCAGCAGTGAGTCCCGACAAGACACCGGGGAGCTGTTTTTT. This chain links TRBV2 with TRBJ2-2; no definite D call. The germline V gene has CDR1 SNHLY and CDR2 FYNNEI. V dropped 3 bases and J dropped 3 bases, with 11 bases sitting between them. The CDR3 has 15 residues.

The chain links TRBV6-2 or TRBV6-3 to TRBJ1-5, with TRBD1 matching 7 bases. CDR3 size: 15 residues. Germline-derived CDR1 and CDR2 are MNHEY and SVGEGT. The V and J ends lost 4 bases and 2 bases, in that order; junction bases with no gene match: 5. The CDR3 nucleotides read TGTGCCAGCAGTTGGCAGGGGGGTGGCAATCAGCCCCAGCATTTT. Translated, it gives CASSWQGGGNQPQHF.

The rearrangement joins TRBV3-1 to TRBJ2-5; D not resolved. This CDR3 has 14 amino acids. Germline assignment: CDR1 LGHDT and CDR2 YNNKEL (reference sequence). Trimming took off 0 bases at V and 4 bases at J, with 9 bases between the two ends. The CDR3 loop reads CASSQEGFRETQYF. The CDR3 DNA reads TGTGCCAGCAGCCAAGAAGGGTTTCGAGAGACCCAGTACTTC.